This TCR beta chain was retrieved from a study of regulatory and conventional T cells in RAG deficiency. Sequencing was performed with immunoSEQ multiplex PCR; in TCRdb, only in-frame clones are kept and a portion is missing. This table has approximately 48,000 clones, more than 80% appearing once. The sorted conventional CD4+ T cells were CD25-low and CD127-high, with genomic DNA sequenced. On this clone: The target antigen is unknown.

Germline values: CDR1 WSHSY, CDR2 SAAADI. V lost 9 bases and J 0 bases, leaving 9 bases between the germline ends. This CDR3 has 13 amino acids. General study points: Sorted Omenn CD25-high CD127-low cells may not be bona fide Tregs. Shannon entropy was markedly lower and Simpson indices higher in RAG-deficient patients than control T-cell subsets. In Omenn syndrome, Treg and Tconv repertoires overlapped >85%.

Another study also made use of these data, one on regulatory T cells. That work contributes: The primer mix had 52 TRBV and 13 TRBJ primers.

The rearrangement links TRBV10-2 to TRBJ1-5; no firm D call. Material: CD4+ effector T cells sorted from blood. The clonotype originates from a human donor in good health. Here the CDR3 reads CASGRLSNQPQHF. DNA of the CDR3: TGCGCCAGTGGAAGGCTTAGCAATCAGCCCCAGCATTTT.